The clone carrying this T cell receptor (beta chain) came up a few times. What it binds is unknown. The data belong to a study of early T cells in non-severe SARS-CoV-2 infection. Study-wide context: The input, bulk RNA from unsorted whole blood, was sequenced, and chains were unpaired. Study outcomes and limitations: The VDJdb matching leaned toward anti-spike CD8 responses and overlooked private and CD4 specificities.

Individual cDNA molecules each received unique molecular identifiers attached to them. A single record per CDR3 protein comes from TCRdb applying MiXCR to the 5' RACE reads. This sample carries some 63,000 distinct CDR3 sequences, 13% of them seen once, and the ten largest clones take around 4.5%. Trimming cost V 8 bases and J 2 bases, with 15 bases left between them. The CDR3 is made up of 14 amino acids. Germline assignment: CDR1 MNHEY and CDR2 SMNVEV (reference sequence). Sequencing was done on a sample of whole blood. The sequence came from an adult who was a healthcare worker with PCR-confirmed SARS-CoV-2 infection or an uninfected control (not recorded which). The gene calls are TRBV27 and TRBJ2-5; D possibly uses TRBD1 or TRBD2 (5 bases each). CDR3 DNA sequence: TGTGCCAGCGGTCACCGGGACGGGCAAGAGACCCAGTACTTC. Protein product: CASGHRDGQETQYF.